The present entry profiles one TCR beta chain with its context. Its antigen is still unknown. This record belongs to a study of cytomegalovirus exposure and HLA in healthy donors. Broader study findings: Sequences of the TCR beta chain were said to predict the HLA-A and HLA-B alleles of most subjects accurately.

CDR3 size: 13 residues. Germline assignment: CDR1 MDHEN and CDR2 SYDVKM. Primers included in the PCR were 60 Vbeta and 13 Jbeta primers. Profiling relied on immunoSEQ multiplex PCR, and the TCRdb table lists in-frame clones only, not all of them. The table shows about 110,000 clones, with approximately 70% occurring only once. The sequencing input was PBMCs. The origin of this receptor is a woman in her seventies in good health and CMV-seropositive. V and J are TRBV28 and TRBJ2-5, with 7 positions matching TRBD1. TRBJ2-7 matches the DNA end more closely, so the J call is doubtful. For the CDR3, the DNA is TGTGCAACTTACCACCGGGACAGCTACGAGCAGTACTTC. Its protein product is CATYHRDSYEQYF.